Following are 30 T cell receptor beta chains from one sample sequenced in a study of shared clonotypes between healthy human individuals (dated by TCRdb to 2020 to 2022). Libraries were prepared through the immunoSEQ multiplex PCR assay. TCRdb retrieved this table from immuneACCESS and kept in-frame rearrangements only. Not all clones are present; in checked studies, unresolved V genes account for under half, and no reason is known for the remainder. The sample table contains hundreds of thousands of clones; only one count was recorded for around 79% of them. Clones ranked in the top ten supply roughly 13% of the sample. Sequenced sample: PBMCs. These receptors originate from a woman aged 40 to 50 in good health. Some clones in this sample may be carry-over from other donors' samples.

This chain links TRBV19 with TRBJ2-4; no clear D gene. Germline loops: CDR1 LNHDA, CDR2 SQIVND (reference sequence). The V gene lost 4 bases and the J gene lost 0 bases, with 10 bases spanning the gap. The CDR3 is 15 residues long. The CDR3 loop reads CASSSTYLAKNIQYF. CDR3 DNA sequence: TGTGCCAGTAGTAGCACCTACTTAGCCAAAAACATTCAGTACTTC.

The rearrangement joins TRBV7-3 to TRBJ2-1; no reliable D call. Trimming took 5 bases from V and 0 from J, leaving 5 bases between them. This CDR3 comprises 13 residues. Looked up from germline, CDR1 is SGHTA and CDR2 is FQGTGA. The CDR3 here is CASSPNSYNEQFF. Here the CDR3 DNA reads TGTGCCAGCAGCCCTAACTCCTACAATGAGCAGTTCTTC.

The CDR3 loop reads CASSLLPGTGTQETQYF. The CDR3 bases are TGCGCCAGCAGCTTGCTCCCCGGGACAGGCACCCAAGAGACCCAGTACTTC. The chain uses TRBV5-1 and TRBJ2-5; the match to TRBD1 covers 8 bases. CDR1 is SGHRS, CDR2 YFSETQ, per germline. This CDR3 is built from 17 residues. Trimming took 1 base from V and 1 from J; bases not matched to a gene: 9.

V and J are TRBV5-4 and TRBJ2-1, with 13 bases fitting TRBD2. The ends lost 4 bases at V and 7 bases at J; junction bases unmatched: 5. The CDR3 is 15 amino acids. Germline CDR1 is SGHNT and CDR2 is YYREEE (reference sequence). This chain's CDR3 is CASSAGLAGRNEQFF. DNA of the CDR3: TGTGCCAGCAGCGCGGGACTAGCGGGAAGGAATGAGCAGTTCTTC.

With regard to this clone: Other DNA sequences in this specimen translate into the identical CDR3. The genes are TRBV27 and TRBJ2-5, with D perhaps matching TRBD1 (6 bases). Near its end, the DNA agrees better with TRBJ2-7, so the J call may be wrong. CDR1 is MNHEY, CDR2 SMNVEV, per germline (reference sequence). The CDR3 is 13 amino acids. The CDR3 sequence: CASSLNQGYEQYF. The CDR3 nucleotides are TGTGCCAGCAGTTTAAACCAGGGGTACGAGCAGTACTTC.

The chain links TRBV6-1 to TRBJ1-2; no definite D call. CDR3 size: 15 residues. Germline CDR1 reads MNHNS; CDR2 reads SASEGT. Deletions cut 6 bases from V and 3 bases from J, with 17 bases between. In DNA, the CDR3 is TGTGCCAGCAGCCCAGGCAGCAGAACCTACTATGGCTACACCTTC. It codes for CASSPGSRTYYGYTF.

V gene TRBV29-1 combines with J gene TRBJ1-2, with D unclear. The CDR3 length is 12 residues. Trimming pared 3 bases from V and 4 bases from J, leaving 9 bases between. In germline, CDR1 is SQVTM, CDR2 ANQGSEA. The CDR3 here is CSVDQTTYGYTF. The CDR3 coding sequence is TGCAGCGTTGACCAAACTACCTATGGCTACACCTTC.

For this clone: The same CDR3 is also encoded by other DNA sequences in this sample. CDR3 nucleotides: TGTGCCAGCACACAGGGGGCAAAGCGTGGCTACACCTTC. Translated, it gives CASTQGAKRGYTF. This chain links TRBV28 with TRBJ1-2; TRBD1 matches 9 bases. CDR3 length: 13 amino acids. V lost 7 bases and J lost 7; bases outside the gene matches: 7. The germline gives CDR1 MDHEN, CDR2 SYDVKM.

This chain connects TRBV4-3 to TRBJ2-2; weak D call: TRBD1 (5 bases). Trimming took 3 bases from V and 1 from J, leaving 6 bases between them. The germline CDR1 and CDR2 sequences are LGHNA and YSLEER. The CDR3 is made up of 14 amino acids. In DNA, the CDR3 is TGCGCCAGCAGCCACGGACAGAACACCGGGGAGCTGTTTTTT. The encoded protein is CASSHGQNTGELFF.

This clone was picked up a small number of times. The V and J genes are TRBV5-4 and TRBJ2-1, with a weak D call TRBD2 (6 bases). The CDR3 runs 15 residues. Germline CDR1 and CDR2: SGHNT and YYREEE (reference sequence). Deletions cut 1 base from V and 8 bases from J, with 16 bases between. The CDR3 nucleotides read TGTGCCAGCAGCTTGCCAGGTCCTGGGGAGGATGAGCAGTTCTTC. Protein product: CASSLPGPGEDEQFF. Complete variable domain (other parts from reference TRBV5-4 and TRBJ2-1): ETGVTQSPTHLIKTRGQQVTLRCSSQSGHNTVSWYQQALGQGPQFIFQYYREEENGRGNFPPRFSGLQFPNYSSELNVNALELDDSALYLCASSLPGPGEDEQFFGPGTRLTVL.

The chain joins TRBV2 to TRBJ2-3, with no clear D. The V end lost 5 bases, the J end lost 4 bases, and 10 bases lay between the germline ends. The germline V gene has CDR1 SNHLY and CDR2 FYNNEI. The CDR3 runs 13 residues. The DNA for the CDR3 is TGTGCCAGCAGTTACTCGACGGCAGATACGCAGTATTTT. Its protein is CASSYSTADTQYF.

V usage is TRBV9 and J usage is TRBJ2-7, with 8 bases lining up with TRBD1. This CDR3 has 15 amino acids. V trimming: 3 bases; J trimming: 2 bases; junction bases outside the gene matches: 7. Germline assignment: CDR1 SGDLS and CDR2 YYNGEE. CDR3 loop: CASSAHGQGPYEQYF. CDR3 DNA: TGTGCCAGCAGCGCACACGGACAGGGCCCCTACGAGCAGTACTTC. The entire variable domain, with the rest obtained from reference TRBV9 and TRBJ2-7, is as follows: DSGVTQTPKHLITATGQRVTLRCSPRSGDLSVYWYQQSLDQGLQFLIQYYNGEERAKGNILERFSAQQFPDLHSELNLSSLELGDSALYFCASSAHGQGPYEQYFGPGTRLTVT.

The table lists this clone with a few counts. The rearrangement links TRBV7-9 to TRBJ2-5; TRBD1 aligns across 8 bases. The germline CDR1 and CDR2 sequences are SEHNR and FQNEAQ (reference sequence). V trimming: 5 bases; J trimming: 5 bases; junction bases outside the gene matches: 7. This CDR3 contains 14 residues. The CDR3, as DNA: TGTGCCAGCAGCCGGACAGGGCCGATCGAGACCCAGTACTTC. It yields the protein CASSRTGPIETQYF.

This sequence joins TRBV5-5 and TRBJ2-5, with D possibly matching TRBD1 (5 bases). V was cut by 0 bases and J by 2 bases, with 8 bases left in between. CDR1 and CDR2 from the germline V gene are SGHKS and YYEKEE (reference sequence). The CDR3 is 14 residues long. DNA for the CDR3: TGTGCCAGCAGCTTGGGACAGATACAAGAGACCCAGTACTTC. This translates into CASSLGQIQETQYF. Variable domain in full (rest from reference TRBV5-5 and TRBJ2-5): DAGVTQSPTHLIKTRGQQVTLRCSPISGHKSVSWYQQVLGQGPQFIFQYYEKEERGRGNFPDRFSARQFPNYSSELNVNALLLGDSALYLCASSLGQIQETQYFGPGTRLLVL.

The V gene is TRBV5-6, the J gene TRBJ1-2; TRBD1 agrees at 7 bases. The CDR3 is 14 amino acids. The V gene end was trimmed by 5 bases and the J gene end by 3 bases; junction bases not matched to a gene: 7. Per the germline V gene, CDR1 is SGHDT and CDR2 is YYEEEE. The CDR3 sequence is CASSNRGPHYGYTF. CDR3 nucleotide sequence: TGTGCCAGCAGTAACAGGGGCCCGCACTATGGCTACACCTTC.

The J gene is TRBJ2-5, the V gene TRBV27, with TRBD2 matching over 9 bases. Germline V gene lookup returns CDR1 MNHEY and CDR2 SMNVEV (reference sequence). The junction had 9 bases not matched to a gene; V was cut back by 2 bases and J by 5 bases. The CDR3 extends over 16 amino acids. CDR3 in amino acids: CASSLMAGGPLETQYF. The CDR3 nucleotides read TGTGCCAGCAGTTTAATGGCGGGAGGGCCATTGGAGACCCAGTACTTC.

This clone was counted at least ten times. The rearrangement uses TRBV14 and TRBJ2-1; D call uncertain. V lost 4 bases, J lost 8 bases, and 9 bases lay in between. Germline loops: CDR1 SGHDN, CDR2 FVKESK. This CDR3 is built from 12 residues. The CDR3 DNA is TGTGCCAGCAGCCGCGACCTGGATGAGCAGTTCTTC. This translates into CASSRDLDEQFF.

As DNA, the CDR3 is TGCAGCGTTGGGGGAGCTGGGCGTTACTACGAGCAGTACTTC. It is translated as CSVGGAGRYYEQYF. The rearrangement joins TRBV29-1 to TRBJ2-7; D may be TRBD2 (5 bases). Trimming pared 4 bases from V and 3 bases from J, leaving 16 bases between. The CDR3 loop spans 14 amino acids. Germline assignment: CDR1 SQVTM and CDR2 ANQGSEA.

In this sample, this clone turned up once. The gene calls are TRBV18 and TRBJ1-1; D not resolved. There are 14 residues in the CDR3. The V gene lost 6 bases and the J gene lost 5 bases, with 16 bases spanning the gap. Germline CDR1 and CDR2: KGHSH and LQKENI. CDR3 in DNA: TGTGCCAGCTCTGCCGGCAGTCCTCCTACTGAAGCTTTCTTT. This encodes CASSAGSPPTEAFF.

This clone was seen repeatedly, ten times or more. V and J are TRBV28 and TRBJ1-1, with D possibly matching TRBD1 (6 bases). Per the germline V gene, CDR1 is MDHEN and CDR2 is SYDVKM. This CDR3 comprises 13 residues. Between the trimmed V and J ends, which lost 5 bases and 1 base, there was a span of 8 bases. The CDR3: CASSTGQNTEAFF. The DNA for the CDR3 is TGTGCCAGCAGTACGGGACAGAACACTGAAGCTTTCTTT.

The chain has TRBV7-9 and TRBJ2-1; a weak D match, TRBD2 (5 bases). Trimming took off 1 base at V and 3 bases at J, with 10 bases between the two ends. The CDR3 has 15 amino acids. Germline V gene data show CDR1 as SEHNR and CDR2 as FQNEAQ (reference sequence). The CDR3, as DNA: TGTGCCAGCAGCTTAGATTCGGGGATCTACAATGAGCAGTTCTTC. This sequence encodes CASSLDSGIYNEQFF.

This rearrangement joins TRBV4-2 to TRBJ2-7; tentatively, D is TRBD1 or TRBD2 (7 bases each). This CDR3 has 19 residues. V lost 4 bases, J lost 2 bases, and 27 bases lay in between. Looked up from germline, CDR1 is LGHNA and CDR2 is YNFKEQ. The chain's CDR3 is CASSPRVTPGQGGPYEQYF. The CDR3, as DNA: TGTGCCAGCAGCCCAAGAGTTACTCCCGGCCAGGGGGGGCCCTACGAGCAGTACTTC.

The chain has TRBV9 and TRBJ2-1; D remains unclear. Germline assignment: CDR1 SGDLS and CDR2 YYNGEE. The CDR3 consists of 14 residues. V lost 0 bases and J lost 9, with 13 bases in between. Written as DNA, the CDR3 is TGTGCCAGCAGCGTAGATTGGGATCTCAGTGAGCAGTTCTTC. This gives the protein CASSVDWDLSEQFF. Supplemented by reference TRBV9 and TRBJ2-1, the full variable domain reads DSGVTQTPKHLITATGQRVTLRCSPRSGDLSVYWYQQSLDQGLQFLIQYYNGEERAKGNILERFSAQQFPDLHSELNLSSLELGDSALYFCASSVDWDLSEQFFGPGTRLTVL.

In regard to this clone: This CDR3 is also generated by other DNA sequences in the sample. This sequence joins TRBV5-1 and TRBJ2-5; 11 positions match TRBD2. The junction had 3 bases not matched to a gene; V was cut back by 3 bases and J by 2 bases. Germline V gene lookup returns CDR1 SGHRS and CDR2 YFSETQ. CDR3 length: 15 residues. In DNA, the CDR3 is TGCGCCAGCAGCTCCGGGACTAGCGGTCAAGAGACCCAGTACTTC. This translates into CASSSGTSGQETQYF.

The chain links TRBV6-6 to TRBJ2-3; tentative D call: TRBD2 (6 bases). The CDR3 loop spans 15 amino acids. CDR1 is MNHNY and CDR2 is SVGAGI in the germline V gene (reference sequence). V gave up 0 bases and J gave up 6 bases, with 13 bases separating them. The CDR3: CASSYSGLSDDTQYF. In DNA form, the CDR3 reads TGTGCCAGCAGTTACTCGGGACTGTCCGACGATACGCAGTATTTT.

The genes are TRBV9 and TRBJ1-5; D call uncertain. The V gene's germline CDR1 is SGDLS and CDR2 YYNGEE. Trimming stripped 6 bases from V and 5 bases from J, with 18 bases between. The CDR3 length is 15 residues. CDR3 in DNA: TGTGCCAGCATCAACGCCGGACGGGAGGATCAGCCCCAGCATTTT. It codes for CASINAGREDQPQHF.

This chain uses TRBV7-3 with TRBJ2-6, with 9 bases identical to TRBD1. This CDR3 contains 17 residues. With 5 bases clipped from V and 3 bases from J, the junction kept 8 bases outside the gene matches. The germline gives CDR1 SGHTA, CDR2 FQGTGA. The CDR3 protein is CASSPRTGEGGANVLTF. CDR3 coding DNA: TGTGCCAGCAGCCCACGGACAGGGGAGGGTGGGGCCAACGTCCTGACTTTC.

The V call is TRBV11-3, the J call TRBJ2-1; no firm D call. V lost 2 bases and J lost 9, with 11 bases in between. This CDR3 region has 13 residues. Germline V gene data show CDR1 as SGHNT and CDR2 as YENEEA. The CDR3 protein is CASSLYQTSEQFF. CDR3 nucleotides: TGTGCCAGCAGCTTATACCAGACCAGTGAGCAGTTCTTC.

The chain combines TRBV5-6 with TRBJ2-5; 12 nucleotides match TRBD2. Germline values: CDR1 SGHDT, CDR2 YYEEEE. V was clipped by 0 bases and J by 5 bases; unmatched bases: 8. This CDR3 is 17 amino acids long. In DNA, the CDR3 is TGTGCCAGCAGCTTGGGGAGACTAGCGGGAGTTCGGGAGACCCAGTACTTC. Protein product: CASSLGRLAGVRETQYF.

V usage is TRBV5-6 and J usage is TRBJ2-1; D uncertain. Per the germline V gene, CDR1 is SGHDT and CDR2 is YYEEEE. Trimming removed 7 bases at V and 0 bases at J, with 14 bases between. This CDR3 is 15 amino acids long. CDR3 sequence (DNA): TGTGCCAGCGTGAGCTTGGATAGCTCCTACAATGAGCAGTTCTTC. As protein: CASVSLDSSYNEQFF.